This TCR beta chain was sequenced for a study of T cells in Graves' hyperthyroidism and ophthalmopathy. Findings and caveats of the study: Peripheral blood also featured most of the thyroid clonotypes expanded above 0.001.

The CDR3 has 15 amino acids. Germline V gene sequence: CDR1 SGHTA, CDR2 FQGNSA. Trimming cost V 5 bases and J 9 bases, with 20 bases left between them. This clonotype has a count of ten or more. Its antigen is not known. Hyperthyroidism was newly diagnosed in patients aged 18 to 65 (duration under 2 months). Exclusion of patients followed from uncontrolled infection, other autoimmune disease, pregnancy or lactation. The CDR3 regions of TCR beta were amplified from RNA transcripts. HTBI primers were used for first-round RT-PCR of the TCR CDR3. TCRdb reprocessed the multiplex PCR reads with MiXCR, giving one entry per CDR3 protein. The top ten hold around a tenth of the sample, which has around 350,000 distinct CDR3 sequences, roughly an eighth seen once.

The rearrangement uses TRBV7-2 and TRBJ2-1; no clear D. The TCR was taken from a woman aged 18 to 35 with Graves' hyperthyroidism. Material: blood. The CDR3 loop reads CASSPQSTQLGEQFF. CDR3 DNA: TGTGCCAGCAGCCCCCAATCAACTCAGTTGGGTGAGCAGTTCTTC.